Each of the 23 T cell receptor beta chains below was sequenced from the same sample in a study of OX40 agonist ivuxolimab in advanced cancers. Using immunoSEQ multiplex PCR, the repertoire was profiled, and TCRdb retains in-frame clones only, with some absent. Found here are about 79,000 clones, approximately 85% of them singletons; the top ten hold less than 4.5%. The source was CD4+ or CD8+ T cells sorted from blood, collected in a trial of the OX40 agonist ivuxolimab. All receptors derive from an adult with an advanced solid tumor such as melanoma, head and neck, liver or kidney cancer.

In this sample, this clone turned up once. The CDR3 region is CASSQTGLAPYEQYF. The DNA of the CDR3 is TGCGCCAGCAGCCAGACAGGACTAGCCCCGTACGAGCAGTACTTC. The gene calls are TRBV4-1 and TRBJ2-7, with 8 nucleotides matching TRBD2. V shed 3 bases and J 4 bases; nucleotides not matched to a gene: 8. The germline CDR1 and CDR2 sequences are MGHRA and YSYEKL. CDR3 size: 15 residues.

CDR3 sequence reads: CSLGGSGFSTDTQYF. CDR3 DNA sequence: TGCAGCTTAGGGGGTAGCGGGTTTAGCACAGATACGCAGTATTTT. This chain links TRBV29-1 with TRBJ2-3; D possibly corresponds to TRBD2 (7 bases). The ends were cut back, 8 bases at V and 0 bases at J, with 18 bases in the middle. CDR3 length: 15 amino acids. Germline V CDR1 and CDR2: SQVTM, ANQGSEA.

This clone has just one count. The rearrangement uses TRBV7-2 and TRBJ2-3; D is ambiguous. V was cut by 2 bases and J by 5 bases, with 11 bases left in between. The CDR3 has 14 residues. CDR1 and CDR2 (germline): SGHTA, FQGNSA. The CDR3 region has the DNA TGTGCCAGCAGCTTACTCTCAGTAAAAGATACGCAGTATTTT. Its protein is CASSLLSVKDTQYF. Variable domain in full (rest from reference TRBV7-2 and TRBJ2-3): GAGVSQSPSNKVTEKGKDVELRCDPISGHTALYWYRQSLGQGLEFLIYFQGNSAPDKSGLPSDRFSAERTGGSVSTLTIQRTQQEDSAVYLCASSLLSVKDTQYFGPGTRLTVL.

This clone showed up just a few times. The rearrangement joins TRBV27 to TRBJ2-4; TRBD2 agrees at 13 bases. Losses at the gene ends were 9 bases for V and 7 bases for J; bases not matched to a gene: 15. This CDR3 has 17 amino acids. CDR1 and CDR2 (germline): MNHEY, SMNVEV (reference sequence). CDR3 coding DNA: TGTGCCAGTCCCTCCGTAAGGACTAGCGGGAGTTTGAACATTCAGTACTTC. Its translation is CASPSVRTSGSLNIQYF.

This clone was counted once. A junction end diverges from the germline sequence, so it may reflect a read error. The V call is TRBV7-7, the J call TRBJ2-3, with unresolved D. The CDR3 extends over 14 amino acids. In germline, CDR1 is SSHAT, CDR2 FNYEAQ (reference sequence). CDR3 nucleotides: TGTGCTAGCAGCTTAGACCCTAGCACAGATACGCAGTATTTT. Protein: CASSLDPSTDTQYF.

V is TRBV9 and J is TRBJ2-4, with D possibly TRBD2 on 6 matching bases. This CDR3 spans 13 amino acids. CDR1 and CDR2 (germline): SGDLS, YYNGEE. The V end was cut by 4 bases, the J end by 8 bases, with 13 bases between. The DNA of the CDR3 is TGTGCCAGCAGCCCTTCCGGCGGGGACATTCAGTACTTC. Its translation: CASSPSGGDIQYF.

V gene TRBV19 combines with J gene TRBJ2-3; D is perhaps TRBD1 or TRBD2 (5 bases each). Trimming removed 8 bases from V and 2 bases from J, with 20 bases in between. Per the germline V gene, CDR1 is LNHDA and CDR2 is SQIVND (reference sequence). This CDR3 is built from 16 residues. Here the CDR3 reads CASSDPGTSTTDTQYF. In DNA form, the CDR3 reads TGTGCCAGTTCGGACCCCGGGACGTCAACCACAGATACGCAGTATTTT.

The chain joins TRBV4-3 to TRBJ2-7; 11 bases are shared with TRBD2. Germline loops: CDR1 LGHNA, CDR2 YSLEER. CDR3 size: 14 residues. With V trimmed by 0 bases and J by 6 bases, 1 base remained unmatched. The CDR3 protein is CASSQDSGRAEQYF. In DNA, the CDR3 is TGCGCCAGCAGCCAAGATAGCGGGAGGGCCGAGCAGTACTTC.

The J gene is TRBJ2-3, the V gene TRBV7-3; D might be TRBD1 (5 bases). The CDR3 runs 16 residues. Germline V gives CDR1 SGHTA, CDR2 FQGTGA. V was pared by 1 base and J by 0 bases, with 11 bases between. CDR3 sequence reads: CASSLKGDSSTDTQYF. The CDR3 DNA reads TGTGCCAGCAGCTTAAAAGGGGATTCTAGCACAGATACGCAGTATTTT.

The chain combines TRBV7-2 with TRBJ2-3, with D possibly TRBD2 on 5 matching bases. The CDR3 is 15 amino acids. Germline loops: CDR1 SGHTA, CDR2 FQGNSA. Trimming left V 5 bases short and J 2 bases short, with 14 bases between. This chain's CDR3 is CASSHTRLLTDTQYF. Written as DNA, the CDR3 is TGTGCCAGCAGCCATACCCGACTACTCACAGATACGCAGTATTTT.

The chain employs TRBV11-2 and TRBJ2-7; possible D gene TRBD2, 7 bases. The CDR3 is 15 residues long. The germline V gene encodes CDR1 SGHAT and CDR2 FQNNGV. Trimming pared 6 bases from V and 3 bases from J, leaving 18 bases between. CDR3 sequence: CASSSNGGLDYEQYF. CDR3 bases: TGTGCCAGCAGTTCAAACGGGGGGCTCGACTACGAGCAGTACTTC.

The V and J genes are TRBV5-4 and TRBJ2-5; 7 positions agree with TRBD1. V dropped 1 base and J dropped 5; count of bases not matched to a gene: 5. The CDR3 contains 14 residues. CDR1 is SGHNT and CDR2 is YYREEE in the germline V gene (reference sequence). The CDR3 region has the DNA TGTGCCAGCAGCTTGAACAGGGGTATGGAGACCCAGTACTTC. Its translation: CASSLNRGMETQYF. Full variable domain (missing parts from reference TRBV5-4 and TRBJ2-5): ETGVTQSPTHLIKTRGQQVTLRCSSQSGHNTVSWYQQALGQGPQFIFQYYREEENGRGNFPPRFSGLQFPNYSSELNVNALELDDSALYLCASSLNRGMETQYFGPGTRLLVL.

The chain recombines TRBV28 with TRBJ2-5; TRBD2 matches at 11 bases. The length of the CDR3 is 13 residues. V lost 8 bases and J lost 2; bases outside the gene matches: 1. Looked up from germline, CDR1 is MDHEN and CDR2 is SYDVKM. The CDR3 nucleotides are TGTGCCAGCGGGACTAGCGGACAAGAGACCCAGTACTTC. Protein: CASGTSGQETQYF.

V gene TRBV27 combines with J gene TRBJ2-3; D is uncertain. This CDR3 has 12 residues. V was trimmed by 6 bases and J by 7 bases, leaving 11 bases between them. Germline assignment: CDR1 MNHEY and CDR2 SMNVEV (reference sequence). The chain's CDR3 is CASSQGWHTQYF. The DNA for the CDR3 is TGTGCCAGCAGCCAAGGGTGGCATACGCAGTATTTT.

The chain recombines TRBV27 with TRBJ1-1; 8 bases align to TRBD1. This CDR3 comprises 15 residues. In germline, CDR1 is MNHEY, CDR2 SMNVEV (reference sequence). V dropped 4 bases and J dropped 10; count of bases not matched to a gene: 14. The CDR3 loop is CASSSRDRIDPGAFF. The CDR3 bases are TGTGCCAGCAGTTCCCGGGACAGGATAGATCCTGGAGCTTTCTTT.

V gene TRBV7-2 combines with J gene TRBJ2-1; the match to TRBD1 covers 9 bases. Germline V gene data show CDR1 as SGHTA and CDR2 as FQGNSA. The CDR3 consists of 13 residues. The ends lost 3 bases at V and 9 bases at J; junction bases unmatched: 3. The CDR3 region has the DNA TGTGCCAGCAGCTTGGACAGGGGCGCTGAGCAGTTCTTC. This gives the protein CASSLDRGAEQFF.

The J gene is TRBJ2-7, the V gene TRBV10-2, with 9 positions matching TRBD2. J was trimmed by 6 bases and V by 4 bases; bases with no gene match: 7. The CDR3 length is 14 residues. Germline CDR1 WSHSY, CDR2 SAAADI. The CDR3 is CASSGLRGGTEQYF. CDR3 nucleotide sequence: TGCGCCAGCAGTGGCTTGCGGGGGGGGACCGAGCAGTACTTC.

The genes are TRBV11-2 and TRBJ1-3; the D gene is possibly TRBD1 (6 bases). The V gene's germline CDR1 is SGHAT and CDR2 FQNNGV. V was trimmed by 7 bases and J by 3 bases, leaving 25 bases between them. CDR3 length: 18 amino acids. The CDR3 coding sequence is TGTGCCAGCATGGGGACAATAGGGAAGGACCTAGGTGGAAACACCATATATTTT. This translates into CASMGTIGKDLGGNTIYF.

The chain carries TRBV13 and TRBJ2-7, with 9 bases fitting TRBD1. Germline trimming cut 5 bases from V and 3 bases from J; bases unmatched to any gene: 8. The CDR3 runs 15 residues. Per germline, CDR1 PRHDT and CDR2 FYEKMQ (reference sequence). The CDR3 reads CASSPLRDRDYEQYF. DNA for the CDR3: TGTGCCAGCAGCCCCCTCCGGGACAGGGACTACGAGCAGTACTTC.

The chain joins TRBV28 to TRBJ1-5; D uncertain. Trimming cost V 6 bases and J 3 bases, with 12 bases left between them. The CDR3 contains 14 residues. The germline V gene has CDR1 MDHEN and CDR2 SYDVKM. CDR3 sequence reads: CASSYTALNQPQHF. In DNA form, the CDR3 reads TGTGCCAGCAGCTATACTGCCCTCAATCAGCCCCAGCATTTT. The entire variable domain, with the rest obtained from reference TRBV28 and TRBJ1-5, is as follows: DVKVTQSSRYLVKRTGEKVFLECVQDMDHENMFWYRQDPGLGLRLIYFSYDVKMKEKGDIPEGYSVSREKKERFSLILESASTNQTSMYLCASSYTALNQPQHFGDGTRLSIL.

The J gene is TRBJ2-1, the V gene TRBV9; D call uncertain. Looked up from germline, CDR1 is SGDLS and CDR2 is YYNGEE. V lost 0 bases and J 3 bases, leaving 7 bases between the germline ends. The CDR3 totals 14 residues. In nucleotides, the CDR3 is TGTGCCAGCAGCGTAGGATACAACTACAATGAGCAGTTCTTC. Its translation: CASSVGYNYNEQFF.

V and J are TRBV5-4 and TRBJ2-5, with 8 bases lining up with TRBD1. The CDR3 length is 13 residues. V shed 4 bases and J 6 bases; nucleotides not matched to a gene: 5. From germline, CDR1 is SGHNT and CDR2 YYREEE (reference sequence). The CDR3 nucleotides read TGTGCCAGCAGCATGGACAGGGTTCAGACCCAGTACTTC. This sequence encodes CASSMDRVQTQYF.

The chain has TRBV7-9 and TRBJ2-1; D not certain. The CDR3 length is 12 residues. Germline loops: CDR1 SEHNR, CDR2 FQNEAQ (reference sequence). V lost 1 base and J 6 bases, leaving 4 bases between the germline ends. CDR3 amino acids: CASSLVVNEQFF. The CDR3 bases are TGTGCCAGCAGCTTAGTGGTCAATGAGCAGTTCTTC.